The entry below gives a single T cell receptor beta chain sequence along with its context. Its antigen is currently unknown. It was across several immunoSEQ plates that each subset's genomic DNA was evenly split. Sorted subsets were amplified in replicate PCRs using about 210 ng DNA, about 30,000 T cell genomes. Assay used: immunoSEQ multiplex PCR; TCRdb lists only in-frame clones, some missing. The data contain approximately 2.5 million clones, 90% to 95% of them singletons. This specimen comes from a study of shared clonotypes between healthy human individuals. Study-wide points: Among donors, the sharing of clonotypes was expected to be influenced by sequencing depth. Rarefaction gave evidence that sorted-subset sequencing remained incomplete despite large depth.

Germline-derived CDR1 and CDR2 are SNHLY and FYNNEI. This CDR3 contains 14 residues. With V trimmed by 7 bases and J by 4 bases, 8 bases remained unmatched. This sequence was found in a man younger than 35 in good health. The sequenced material came from naive CD4+ T cells sorted from blood. The subset was: CD45RA+ positively selected. The chain combines TRBV2 with TRBJ2-7; 9 bases agree with TRBD2. CDR3 sequence reads: CASNDIAGVYEQYF. CDR3 sequence (DNA): TGTGCCAGCAATGATATAGCGGGAGTGTACGAGCAGTACTTC.